This T cell receptor beta chain stems from a study of PD-1 blockade in classical Hodgkin lymphoma. Brentuximab vedotin exposure varied, and every patient relapsed after autologous stem cell transplantation. The study's findings and limits: Newly diagnosed patients were reported to exhibit reduced baseline TCR diversity relative to healthy donors. With CD4+ cells, TCR diversity rose significantly by C4D1, but not with CD8+ cells. Lower baseline TCR diversity marked trial partial responders and progressors.

V was clipped by 6 bases and J by 2 bases, with 14 bases between them. Looked up from germline, CDR1 is MNHEY and CDR2 is SMNVEV (reference sequence). The CDR3 is 15 amino acids. TCRdb keeps only in-frame clones here, not all; method: immunoSEQ multiplex PCR. The sample has 40,000 to 45,000 clones; around 80% are singletons. Turning to this clone: Its antigen is unidentified.

The sequenced sample was peripheral blood mononuclear cells (PBMCs), obtained at baseline. The source of this sequence is a human donor with classical Hodgkin lymphoma. This chain joins TRBV27 and TRBJ2-1; D not certain. CDR3 protein: CASSPAPEPYNEQFF. In nucleotides, the CDR3 is TGTGCCAGCAGCCCTGCCCCAGAACCCTACAATGAGCAGTTCTTC.